This TCR beta chain was observed in a study of control samples from healthy donors and cancer patients. Some clones are missing from TCRdb's copy, which holds only in-frame ones; the method was immunoSEQ multiplex PCR. Of some 210,000 clones in the sample, roughly nine tenths are singletons; the top ten hold 1.5% to 2%. V lost 3 bases and J lost 8, with 17 bases in between. This CDR3 has 14 amino acids. In its sample, this clone was seen a few times. The chain joins TRBV5-3 to TRBJ1-2; D ambiguous. TRBV5-3 is identified as an open reading frame with a role that is uncertain. This receptor was obtained from a young man in good health. The material sequenced was blood. The CDR3 sequence is CARSWWKRVEGYTF. Written as DNA, the CDR3 is TGTGCCAGAAGCTGGTGGAAGAGGGTGGAAGGCTACACCTTC.